A selection of T cell receptor beta chains follows, all from one sample in a study of Graves' ophthalmopathy and Graves' hyperthyroidism. TCRdb re-called the multiplex PCR reads with MiXCR, one entry per CDR3 protein. The sample shows some 170,000 distinct CDR3 sequences, 35% to 45% of them seen only once. Material for sequencing was peripheral blood. The receptors stem from a man aged 25 to 45 with Graves' ophthalmopathy. CDR3s include the opening cysteine and the closing phenylalanine or tryptophan. D genes are given only for firm matches. Not every row has a clone size; where given, it reads once, few, many or a size class.

. | TRBJ1-1 | many | TRBV12-5 | TGTGCTAGTGGTTACAGGGTGGCCCTCCTCCGGAAGATGAACACTGAAGCTTTCTTT | CASGYRVALLRKMNTEAFF
TRBD1 | TRBJ1-1 | many | TRBV27 | TGTGCCATTAACCCCCCTGACAGGGGGGAGACTGAAGCTTTCTTT | CAINPPDRGETEAFF
TRBD2 | TRBJ2-7 | many | TRBV7-2 | TGTGCCAGCAGCTTAAGGGCGGGCGGGAGCGAGCAGTACTTC | CASSLRAGGSEQYF
TRBD2 | TRBJ2-7 | many | TRBV5-1 | TGCGCCAGCAGCCGGCCCACTAGCGGGACCTACGAGCAGTACTTC | CASSRPTSGTYEQYF
. | TRBJ1-1 | few | TRBV6-1 | TGTGCCAGCAGTCAGTGGGGAGAGAACACTGAAGCTTTCTTT | CASSQWGENTEAFF
. | TRBJ2-5 | few | TRBV12-3/TRBV12-4 | TGTGCCAGCAGTCTCCGGACAGAGAAAGAGACCCAGTACTTC | CASSLRTEKETQYF
. | TRBJ1-2 | many | TRBV29-1 | TGCAGCGTTGAACTTCCAGTATCATATGGCTACACCTTC | CSVELPVSYGYTF
TRBD1 | TRBJ2-5 | many | TRBV14 | TGTGCCAGCAGCCAAGTAGTGGGACAGGGTAAAGAGACCCAGTACTTC | CASSQVVGQGKETQYF
TRBD2 | TRBJ2-2 | many | TRBV6-6 | TGTGCCAGCAGACTAGCGGGAGGTACCGGGGAGCTGTTTTTT | CASRLAGGTGELFF
. | TRBJ1-1 | many | TRBV12-3/TRBV12-4 | TGTGCCAGCAGCGATAGGACGCATGAAGCTTTCTTT | CASSDRTHEAFF
. | TRBJ1-2 | . | TRBV6-2/TRBV6-3 | TGTGCCAGCAGTTCTACAAGGACCCTGGGAGACTATGGCTACACCTTC | CASSSTRTLGDYGYTF
. | TRBJ2-2 | . | TRBV29-1 | TGCAGCGTTGGGCAGGACACCGGGGAGCTGTTTTTT | CSVGQDTGELFF
. | TRBJ1-5 | many | TRBV2 | TGTGCCAGCAGTGAATCCCAGCCAAATCAGCCCCAGCATTTT | CASSESQPNQPQHF
. | TRBJ1-1 | many | TRBV6-2/TRBV6-3 | TGTGCCAGCAGTTACTCGATACGGGTAGGAACTGAAGCTTTCTTT | CASSYSIRVGTEAFF
. | TRBJ1-3 | many | TRBV28 | TGTGCCAGCAGGCCATCGGGAAACACCATATATTTT | CASRPSGNTIYF
. | TRBJ1-1 | many | TRBV12-3/TRBV12-4 | TGTGCCAGCAGTCCAGGATGGAACACTGAAGCTTTCTTT | CASSPGWNTEAFF
TRBD2 | TRBJ2-7 | many | TRBV19 | TGTGCCAGTAGTGTCGGACTAGCGGGAGAATACGAGCAGTACTTC | CASSVGLAGEYEQYF
TRBD1 | TRBJ2-7 | many | TRBV7-2 | TGTGCCAGCAGCCCCCCCGGGACAGTAAAATACGAGCAGTACTTC | CASSPPGTVKYEQYF
. | TRBJ1-3 | few | TRBV12-3/TRBV12-4 | TGTGCCAGCAGTTTAGCCGCCCTGCCCATATATTTT | CASSLAALPIYF
. | TRBJ1-1 | . | TRBV30 | TGTGCCGGGAGGAGGGTGTGGAACACTGAAGCTTTCTTT | CAGRRVWNTEAFF
. | TRBJ2-2 | many | TRBV11-3 | TGTGCCAGCAGCTTAGTGGAGCGGGAGCTGTTTTTT | CASSLVERELFF
. | TRBJ2-6 | many | TRBV27 | TGTGCCAGCAGTTTAAGAGGAGTGAGATCAGGGGCCAACGTCCTGACTTTC | CASSLRGVRSGANVLTF
. | TRBJ1-6 | . | TRBV7-2 | TGTGCCAGCAGCTTAGGGACGATGAATTCACCCCTCCACTTT | CASSLGTMNSPLHF
. | TRBJ2-5 | many | TRBV6-5 | TGTGCCAGCAGCCCTAATCCGGGGGGCGGGGAGACCCAGTACTTC | CASSPNPGGGETQYF
. | TRBJ2-7 | . | TRBV5-1 | TGCGCCAGCAGACCCGCGAGGGGGAGTGACGGAGAGCAGTACTTC | CASRPARGSDGEQYF
. | TRBJ1-6 | . | TRBV20-1 | TGCAGTGCTAGTCTGGGAACCTATAATTCACCCCTCCACTTT | CSASLGTYNSPLHF
TRBD1 | TRBJ2-7 | many | TRBV28 | TGTGCCAGCAGCTATAACTATCGAGACAGGGCCTACGAGCAGTACTTC | CASSYNYRDRAYEQYF
TRBD2 | TRBJ2-2 | many | TRBV12-3/TRBV12-4 | TGTGCCAGCAGTTGGACTAGCGGGAACACCGGGGAGCTGTTTTTT | CASSWTSGNTGELFF
. | TRBJ2-1 | . | TRBV11-1 | TGTGCCAGCAGCGAGCTAGATGGTTCCTACAATGAGCAGTTCTTC | CASSELDGSYNEQFF
. | TRBJ1-5 | many | TRBV6-5 | TGTGCCAGCGGGAGGACAGACAATCAGCCCCAGCATTTT | CASGRTDNQPQHF
. | TRBJ2-7 | many | TRBV6-2/TRBV6-3 | TGTGCCAGCAGTTCCCGACGGACGCAATACTCCTACGAGCAGTACTTC | CASSSRRTQYSYEQYF
TRBD1 | TRBJ1-2 | many | TRBV7-6 | TGTGCCAGCAGCCAGGGACAGGGACGGGGCTACACCTTC | CASSQGQGRGYTF
. | TRBJ2-5 | many | TRBV6-2/TRBV6-3 | TGTGCCAGCAGCCCGCCAGCCGGACCACTTGTTAAAGAGACCCAGTACTTC | CASSPPAGPLVKETQYF
. | TRBJ2-7 | many | TRBV27 | TGTGCCAGCAGTTTATCGTTCTTCGGGAGCTGGGGGCAGTACTTC | CASSLSFFGSWGQYF
. | TRBJ2-7 | many | TRBV27 | TGTGCCAGATATCAGACCTCCTACGAGCAGTACTTC | CARYQTSYEQYF
TRBD1 | TRBJ1-1 | . | TRBV28 | TGTGCCAGCAGCTCCGCGGGACAGGGACAACCTGAAGCTTTCTTT | CASSSAGQGQPEAFF
. | TRBJ2-5 | many | TRBV4-1 | TGCGCCAGCAGCCACCTCAGGGCCCGGGAGACCCAGTACTTC | CASSHLRARETQYF
. | TRBJ2-2 | many | TRBV6-2/TRBV6-3 | TGTGCCAGCGTTAAGGCGGTGAACACCGGGGAGCTGTTTTTT | CASVKAVNTGELFF
TRBD1 | TRBJ1-6 | . | TRBV27 | TGTGCCAGCAAAGCAGGGACAGGGTTCTCACCCCTCCACTTT | CASKAGTGFSPLHF
TRBD1 | TRBJ1-2 | many | TRBV12-5 | TGTGCTAGTGGTTTGGATGACAGGGAAAGACTCTTC | CASGLDDRERLF
TRBD1 | TRBJ2-4 | many | TRBV28 | TGTGCCAGCAGCCTAAGGCAGGGGGCCAACAAAAACATTCAGTACTTC | CASSLRQGANKNIQYF
TRBD1 | TRBJ2-7 | . | TRBV28 | TGTGCCAGCAGGTATTTGGGACAGACGGGTTCGGACGAGCAGTACTTC | CASRYLGQTGSDEQYF
. | TRBJ2-5 | . | TRBV27 | TGTGCCAGCAGGGGAACCAGGATCCAAGAGACCCAGTACTTC | CASRGTRIQETQYF
. | TRBJ1-2 | . | TRBV12-3/TRBV12-4 | TGTGCCAGCAGTTATCAGGGAGGAGGCTACACCTTC | CASSYQGGGYTF
TRBD2 | TRBJ2-7 | . | TRBV7-2 | TGTGCCAGCAGCTACTTAGCGGGAGCCGACGAGCAGTACTTC | CASSYLAGADEQYF
. | TRBJ2-7 | . | TRBV11-2 | TGTGCCAGCAGCTTTTCCAGCGTATCCTACGAGCAGTACTTC | CASSFSSVSYEQYF
. | TRBJ2-7 | many | TRBV24-1 | TGTGCCACCAGCGATACTCCCGCCTTTGGCGAGCAGTACTTC | CATSDTPAFGEQYF